This T cell receptor (beta chain) was identified in a study of T-cell memory formation after mild COVID-19 listed by TCRdb under 2021. Turning to the overall study: TCR sequence clusters from the two donors were largely donor specific. Longitudinal TCRalpha and TCRbeta repertoire sequencing tracked T-cell clones expanding and contracting after mild COVID-19 in two donors. Two young, previously healthy adult volunteers made up the cohort, one male and one female. What the research found in general, with its limitations: Contracting CD4+ clones appeared mostly in the CM and EM memory subsets, whereas CD8+ clones were enriched in EMRA. The detection of some responding clones in pre-infection memory suggests that pre-existing cross-reactive memory T cells joined the SARS-CoV-2 response. Clones that contracted from day 15 to 85 showed balanced CD4/CD8 phenotypes, whereas a second wave of clones that expanded from day 15 to 37 leaned towards CD4+. SARS-CoV-2 specificity of the second-wave clones peaking on day 37 was not confirmed. The study covered only a couple of mild cases, and larger cohorts including severe cases with pre-infection samples were considered necessary.

With respect to this clonotype: Its antigen is still unknown. No much larger clone exists at a distance of one base, and base qualities are not known.

PBMCs were isolated by Ficoll-Paque density gradient centrifugation. Trimming takes 1 base from V and 4 bases from J, and the germline ends sit 9 bases apart. Inclusive of the bounding cysteine and phenylalanine, the CDR3 is 14 residues long. CDR3 DNA is the only sequence kept; it has 42 bases, read in frame from the first base. Looking up the germline V gene yields CDR1 SGDLS and CDR2 YYNGEE. TCRdb shows the sequencer as Illumina NovaSeq 6000. cDNA libraries for TCRalpha and TCRbeta were prepared by 5'RACE using constant-segment primers, with sample barcodes and unique molecular identifiers added. Trizol reagent was used to extract RNA from every sample. Amplification of the libraries took two PCR steps, and the second step added a second sample barcode plus Illumina TruSeq adapters. Libraries were sequenced on an Illumina NovaSeq with 2 x 150 bp paired-end reads. As for the original processing: Demultiplexing of reads and collapsing into UMI-guided consensus sequences were performed with migec v1.2.7. Using mixcr v2.1.11, the UMI consensuses were aligned to TRA and TRB V and J templates and assembled into clonotypes. A clonotype was counted as expanded or contracted only if both edgeR and NoisET called the change significant, with noise models trained on biological replicates. For edgeR calls, the cutoffs were a false discovery rate-adjusted p below 0.01 and a log2 fold-change threshold of 1. As an exploratory analysis of dynamics, max-normalized trajectories of the 1000 most abundant clonotypes were examined with PCA combined with hierarchical clustering. Separately sequenced CD4+ and CD8+ repertoires were used to assign a CD4 or CD8 phenotype to each responding clone. TCRdb itself trimmed the public reads at Q25 with fastp, ran MiXCR and retained productive beta chains. Rows are unified per CDR3 protein, each entry keeping the most common DNA and genes. V and J calls and clone size were set by TCRdb, not the authors. The sample table holds fewer than 650,000 distinct CDR3 sequences, of which about 20% were seen once. Around 8.4% of the sample is in the top ten clones.

Here the chain combines TRBV9 and TRBJ1-5; no D gene call is confident. The source is an adult woman who had mild COVID-19 (a few samples of this study predate the infection). The sample titles of this study are shuffled in the database, so cell type and time point are left out; the donor was told from shared clones. Sequencing was carried out using PBMCs or a T cell subset sorted from them (not recorded which). The CDR3 protein is CASSVNAGNQPQHF. The DNA sequence reads TGTGCCAGCAGCGTAAATGCTGGTAATCAGCCCCAGCATTTT.